The 8 T cell receptor beta chains below come from one sample, sequenced in a study of T cell repertoires in cytomegalovirus infection. In TCRdb, the reads were re-called with MiXCR into one record per CDR3 protein. The sample contains around 550,000 distinct CDR3 sequences, less than 30% of which appear only once. The source material was PBMCs. Receptor source: a human donor in good health (CMV status not recorded). Some clones in this sample may be carry-over from other donors' samples.

The chain joins TRBV6-5 to TRBJ2-1, with D tentatively TRBD1 or TRBD2 (5 bases each). CDR1 and CDR2 from the germline V gene are MNHEY and SVGAGI. V lost 8 bases, J lost 7 bases, and 18 bases lay in between. The CDR3 runs to 14 residues. CDR3 nucleotides: TGTGCCAGCCGCATGGGGCTAGCAGAGAATGAGCAGTTCTTC. It encodes CASRMGLAENEQFF.

This clonotype occurred many times. The chain has TRBV7-2 and TRBJ2-3; D possibly corresponds to TRBD2 (5 bases). Trimming took 5 bases from V and 3 from J, leaving 15 bases between them. CDR3 length: 15 amino acids. The germline gives CDR1 SGHTA, CDR2 FQGNSA. The CDR3 sequence: CASSRWTGMTDTQYF. Here the CDR3 DNA reads TGTGCCAGCAGCCGATGGACCGGGATGACAGATACGCAGTATTTT.

The chain joins TRBV24-1 to TRBJ2-1; 12 bases line up with TRBD1. Germline V CDR1 and CDR2: KGHDR, SFDVKD. The CDR3 is made up of 16 amino acids. J gave up 11 bases and V 3 bases, and 10 bases lay outside the gene matches. The CDR3 coding sequence is TGTGCCACCAGTGATCCGGGACAGGGGGCGGTAGGTAAGCAGTTCTTC. This encodes CATSDPGQGAVGKQFF.

This chain links TRBV12-3 or TRBV12-4 with TRBJ1-1; D uncertain. This CDR3 is built from 16 residues. V was clipped by 1 base and J by 0 bases, with 12 bases between them. The CDR3 region is CASSLDQWEMNTEAFF. In nucleotides, the CDR3 is TGTGCCAGCAGTTTAGATCAGTGGGAAATGAACACTGAAGCTTTCTTT.

The table lists this clonotype with a few counts. CDR3 residues: CASSQTSGRDNEQFF. Written as DNA, the CDR3 is TGTGCCAGCAGCCAGACTAGCGGGAGAGATAATGAGCAGTTCTTC. The chain joins TRBV11-2 to TRBJ2-1; 12 nucleotides match TRBD2. The CDR3 loop spans 15 amino acids. The V and J ends lost 5 bases and 7 bases, in that order; junction bases with no gene match: 6. Germline assignment: CDR1 SGHAT and CDR2 FQNNGV.

V gene TRBV28 combines with J gene TRBJ2-1, with 8 bases fitting TRBD2. CDR1 MDHEN and CDR2 SYDVKM come from the germline V gene. The CDR3 is 14 residues long. V lost 8 bases and J lost 4; bases outside the gene matches: 7. The DNA for the CDR3 is TGTGCCAGCGGTGAGCGGGAGCGGTACAATGAGCAGTTCTTC. Its protein is CASGERERYNEQFF.

Points on this clonotype: Being one base from a much bigger clone, this may be a read error. The J gene is TRBJ2-1, the V gene TRBV7-2; the D is unclear. Germline V lookup: CDR1 SGHTA, CDR2 FQGNSA. The CDR3 contains 14 residues. In DNA, the CDR3 is TGTGACAGCAGCTTAGGGTCCGAATGGAATGAGCAGTTCTTC. Its translation: CDSSLGSEWNEQFF.

The chain carries TRBV20-1 and TRBJ2-1; a weak D match, TRBD2 (5 bases). Between the trimmed V and J ends, which lost 5 bases and 6 bases, there was a span of 17 bases. The length of the CDR3 is 14 residues. Germline V gene lookup returns CDR1 DFQATT and CDR2 SNEGSKA (reference sequence). The CDR3 loop reads CSAGAASPPNEQFF. The CDR3 DNA is TGCAGTGCTGGAGCGGCTAGCCCCCCCAATGAGCAGTTCTTC.